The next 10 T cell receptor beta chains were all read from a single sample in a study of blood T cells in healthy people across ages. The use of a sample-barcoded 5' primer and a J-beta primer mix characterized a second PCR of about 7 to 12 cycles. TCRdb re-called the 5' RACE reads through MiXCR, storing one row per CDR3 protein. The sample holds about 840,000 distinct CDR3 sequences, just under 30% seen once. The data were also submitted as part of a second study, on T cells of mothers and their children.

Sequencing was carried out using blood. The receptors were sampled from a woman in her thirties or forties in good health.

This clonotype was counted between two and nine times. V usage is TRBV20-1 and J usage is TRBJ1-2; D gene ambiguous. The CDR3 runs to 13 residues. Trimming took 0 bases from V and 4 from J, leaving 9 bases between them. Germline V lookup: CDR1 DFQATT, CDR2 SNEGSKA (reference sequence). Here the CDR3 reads CSARDLDGYGYTF. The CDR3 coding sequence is TGCAGTGCTAGAGATCTGGACGGCTATGGCTACACCTTC.

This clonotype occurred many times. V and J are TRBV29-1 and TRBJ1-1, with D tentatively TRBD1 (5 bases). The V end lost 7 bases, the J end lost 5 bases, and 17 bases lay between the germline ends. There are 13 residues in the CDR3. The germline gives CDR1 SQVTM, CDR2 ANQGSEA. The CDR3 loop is CSALGGLGTEAFF. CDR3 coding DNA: TGCAGCGCTCTGGGGGGACTGGGGACTGAAGCTTTCTTT.

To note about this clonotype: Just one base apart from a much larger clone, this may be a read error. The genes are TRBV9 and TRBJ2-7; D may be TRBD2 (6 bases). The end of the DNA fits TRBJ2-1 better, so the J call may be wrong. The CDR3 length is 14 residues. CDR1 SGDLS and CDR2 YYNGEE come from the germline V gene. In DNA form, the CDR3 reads TGTGCCAGCAGCCCAGAGAGGGACTCCTACGAGCAGTTCTTC. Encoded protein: CASSPERDSYEQFF.

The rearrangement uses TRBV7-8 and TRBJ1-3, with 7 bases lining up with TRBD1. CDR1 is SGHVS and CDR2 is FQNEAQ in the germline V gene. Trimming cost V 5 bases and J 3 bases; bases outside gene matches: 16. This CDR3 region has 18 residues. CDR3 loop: CASSGAGGSSARGNTIYF. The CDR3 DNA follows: TGTGCCAGCAGCGGGGCAGGGGGATCTAGTGCGCGTGGAAACACCATATATTTT.

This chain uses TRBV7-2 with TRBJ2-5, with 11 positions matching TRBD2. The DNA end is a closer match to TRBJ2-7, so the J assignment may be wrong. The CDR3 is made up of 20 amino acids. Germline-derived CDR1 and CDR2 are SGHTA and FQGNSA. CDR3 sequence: CASSLEVVKLAGDPTYEQYF. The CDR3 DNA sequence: TGTGCCAGCAGCTTAGAAGTGGTTAAACTAGCGGGGGACCCTACCTACGAGCAGTACTTC.

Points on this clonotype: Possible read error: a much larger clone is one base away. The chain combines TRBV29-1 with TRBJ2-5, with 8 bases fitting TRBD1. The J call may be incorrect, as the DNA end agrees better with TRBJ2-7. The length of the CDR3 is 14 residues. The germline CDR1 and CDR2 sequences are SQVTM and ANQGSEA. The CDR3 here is CSVKSRGHTYEQYF. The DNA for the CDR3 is TGTAGCGTCAAAAGCAGGGGGCACACCTACGAGCAGTACTTC.

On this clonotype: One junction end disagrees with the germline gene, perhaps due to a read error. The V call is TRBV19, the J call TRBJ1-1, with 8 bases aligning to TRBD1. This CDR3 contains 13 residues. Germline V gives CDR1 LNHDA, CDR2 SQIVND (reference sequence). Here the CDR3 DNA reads TGTGCCAGGAGTATTACAGGGGGCACTGAAGCTTTCTTT. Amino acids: CARSITGGTEAFF.

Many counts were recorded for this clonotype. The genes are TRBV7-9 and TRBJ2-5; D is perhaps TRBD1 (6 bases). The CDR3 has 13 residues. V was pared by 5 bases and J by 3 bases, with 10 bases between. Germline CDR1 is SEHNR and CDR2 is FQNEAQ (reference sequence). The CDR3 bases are TGTGCCAGCAGCCCGACAGGTGAAGAGACCCAGTACTTC. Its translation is CASSPTGEETQYF.

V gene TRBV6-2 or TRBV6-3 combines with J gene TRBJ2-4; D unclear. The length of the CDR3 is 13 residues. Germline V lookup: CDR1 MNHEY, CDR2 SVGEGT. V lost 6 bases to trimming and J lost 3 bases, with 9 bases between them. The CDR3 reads CASRESSKNIQYF. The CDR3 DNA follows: TGTGCCAGCAGGGAGTCTAGCAAAAACATTCAGTACTTC.

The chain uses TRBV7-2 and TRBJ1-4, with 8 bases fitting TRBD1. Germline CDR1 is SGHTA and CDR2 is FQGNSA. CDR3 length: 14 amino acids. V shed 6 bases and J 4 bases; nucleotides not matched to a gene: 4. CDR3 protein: CASRRDRINEKLFF. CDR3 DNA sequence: TGTGCCAGCAGAAGGGACAGGATTAATGAAAAACTGTTTTTT.